This T cell receptor (beta chain) originates from a study of T cell repertoires in cytomegalovirus infection. TCRdb fed the reads into MiXCR, producing one record per CDR3 protein. The sample consists of 250,000 to 400,000 distinct CDR3 sequences, 20% to 25% of them appearing once. Findings and limits, study-wide: CMV-specific TCR beta clonotypes restricted by HLA-C dominated the ex vivo response.

A note on this clonotype: The antigen is undetermined.

This CDR3 comprises 13 residues. Germline V gives CDR1 LNHDA, CDR2 SQIVND (reference sequence). V lost 6 bases, J lost 10 bases, and 16 bases lay in between. The rearrangement links TRBV19 to TRBJ2-1; D call uncertain. Material: cultured PBMCs, obtained from culture after CMV antigen stimulation. This clonotype was obtained from a human donor in good health (CMV status not recorded). Some clones in this sample may be carry-over from other donors' samples. The CDR3 loop is CASRPPFRPEQFF. CDR3 nucleotide sequence: TGTGCCAGTAGACCACCCTTTCGCCCGGAGCAGTTCTTC.